Sequencing of this T cell receptor (beta chain) was carried out in a study of shared clonotypes between healthy human individuals. General study points: Naive CD4 clonotypes overlapped across a few donors at approximately 4.5%.

This CDR3 has 15 amino acids. Germline V gene lookup returns CDR1 SGDLS and CDR2 YYNGEE. A remark on this clone: Its antigen remains unknown. One end of the junction does not line up with germline, which may come from a read error.

Deep was the level used in running the assay. In the source study's methods: ImmunoSEQ only sent back junction sequences with no quality scores, so filtering was done differently. Libraries were prepared by immunoSEQ multiplex PCR; TCRdb keeps only in-frame clonotypes and omits some of them. V, J and clone size reflect that table, while D and trimming were determined from the DNA. Among about 2.3 million clones, under 95% were seen once, and the ten largest hold about 0.41%. The J gene is TRBJ2-6, the V gene TRBV9; 7 bases are a match to TRBD2. The sequenced material came from naive CD4+ T cells from PBMCs. Subset described: CD45RA+ positively selected. This receptor was taken from a man aged 18 to 29 in good health. Some clones in this sample may be carry-over from other donors' samples. The CDR3 DNA follows: TGTGCCGGCAGCGTAGCGGGCTCTGGGGCCAACGTCCTGACTTTC. Translating gives CAGSVAGSGANVLTF.